The 27 T cell receptor beta chains reported below all come from one sample, sequenced in a study of T cell changes during pregnancy in multiple sclerosis. Here immunoSEQ multiplex PCR was the method, and the copy in TCRdb shows in-frame clones only, minus some. The sample records tens of thousands of clones, 88% being singletons. Specimen: peripheral blood, collected before pregnancy. Receptors were obtained from a female donor with multiple sclerosis, enrolled in a pregnancy study.

The V and J genes are TRBV11-2 and TRBJ2-7, with 8 bases aligning to TRBD2. Germline values: CDR1 SGHAT, CDR2 FQNNGV. V lost 5 bases to trimming and J lost 0 bases; unmatched junction nucleotides: 12. CDR3 length: 17 amino acids. CDR3 sequence (DNA): TGTGCCAGCAGCACCCATGGACTAGCACAGTACTCCTACGAGCAGTACTTC. Its protein product is CASSTHGLAQYSYEQYF.

The genes are TRBV7-2 and TRBJ1-2; maybe TRBD1 (5 bases). V lost 5 bases and J lost 1, with 11 bases in between. CDR1 is SGHTA, CDR2 FQGNSA, per germline. CDR3 size: 14 residues. Here the CDR3 DNA reads TGTGCCAGCAGCGCAAGGGACTTTAACTATGGCTACACCTTC. Translating it yields CASSARDFNYGYTF.

The chain uses TRBV6-5 and TRBJ2-2; 7 positions match TRBD2. After removal of 6 bases from V and 3 bases from J, the junction contained 4 bases not matched to a gene. This CDR3 comprises 14 residues. The V gene's germline CDR1 is MNHEY and CDR2 SVGAGI. CDR3 bases: TGTGCCAGCAGCCCCACTAGCGACACCGGGGAGCTGTTTTTT. Translating it yields CASSPTSDTGELFF.

The chain is built from TRBV19 and TRBJ1-1; the match to TRBD1 covers 7 bases. V gave up 6 bases and J gave up 3 bases; unmatched junction bases: 1. The CDR3 is made up of 12 amino acids. Germline values: CDR1 LNHDA, CDR2 SQIVND (reference sequence). Written as DNA, the CDR3 is TGTGCCAGTAGCGGACAGGACACTGAAGCTTTCTTT. Translating gives CASSGQDTEAFF.

This clone came up once. V gene TRBV30 combines with J gene TRBJ2-7; 7 positions match TRBD2. Germline V gene sequence: CDR1 GTSNPN, CDR2 SVGIG (reference sequence). CDR3 length equals 12 residues. J gave up 3 bases and V 5 bases, and 4 bases lay outside the gene matches. CDR3 DNA sequence: TGTGCCTGGGGCGGGGGAAGCTACGAGCAGTACTTC. Its protein product is CAWGGGSYEQYF.

J is TRBJ2-3 and V is TRBV4-2; 8 bases are shared with TRBD1. With 0 bases clipped from V and 4 bases from J, the junction kept 3 bases outside the gene matches. CDR3 size: 15 residues. Per the germline V gene, CDR1 is LGHNA and CDR2 is YNFKEQ. The CDR3 coding sequence is TGTGCCAGCAGCCAAGAAGGACAGGGCCCAGATACGCAGTATTTT. Translating it yields CASSQEGQGPDTQYF.

V and J are TRBV30 and TRBJ1-4; 7 nucleotides align to TRBD1. The CDR3 contains 15 residues. Germline V gene data show CDR1 as GTSNPN and CDR2 as SVGIG (reference sequence). Trimming at V came to 7 bases and at J to 5 bases, leaving 13 bases not matched to a gene. The CDR3 sequence: CALTLPGQTNEKLFF. The CDR3 DNA sequence: TGTGCCTTGACTCTACCGGGACAGACAAATGAAAAACTGTTTTTT.

The chain employs TRBV5-1 and TRBJ1-5; a possible D gene is TRBD1 (5 bases). V lost 0 bases to trimming and J lost 4 bases, with 14 bases between them. Germline CDR1 is SGHRS and CDR2 is YFSETQ. The CDR3 runs 16 residues. The CDR3 spells CASSLGTGGINQPQHF. The CDR3 nucleotides read TGCGCCAGCAGCTTGGGGACGGGGGGGATTAATCAGCCCCAGCATTTT. The full variable domain, completed using reference TRBV5-1 and TRBJ1-5, is KAGVTQTPRYLIKTRGQQVTLSCSPISGHRSVSWYQQTPGQGLQFLFEYFSETQRNKGNFPGRFSGRQFSNSRSEMNVSTLELGDSALYLCASSLGTGGINQPQHFGDGTRLSIL.

The chain combines TRBV4-2 with TRBJ2-4, with a possible D match to TRBD2 (5 bases). With 1 base removed from V and 5 bases from J, the gap between germline ends came to 9 bases. CDR1 and CDR2 from the germline V gene are LGHNA and YNFKEQ. The CDR3 runs 14 residues. DNA of the CDR3: TGTGCCAGCAGCCAAGCCGGGGTCCAAAACATTCAGTACTTC. It yields the protein CASSQAGVQNIQYF.

The chain is built from TRBV7-9 and TRBJ1-2; D call uncertain. V was cut by 0 bases and J by 6 bases, with 11 bases left in between. There are 14 residues in the CDR3. Germline CDR1 is SEHNR and CDR2 is FQNEAQ (reference sequence). CDR3 protein: CASSLARIGDGYTF. CDR3 DNA: TGTGCCAGCAGCTTAGCCAGGATAGGCGATGGCTACACCTTC. The entire variable domain, with the rest obtained from reference TRBV7-9 and TRBJ1-2, is as follows: DTGVSQNPRHKITKRGQNVTFRCDPISEHNRLYWYRQTLGQGPEFLTYFQNEAQLEKSRLLSDRFSAERPKGSFSTLEIQRTEQGDSAMYLCASSLARIGDGYTFGSGTRLTVV.

The chain couples TRBV6-1 to TRBJ2-5; possibly TRBD2 for D (6 bases). Trimming took 4 bases from V and 1 from J, leaving 16 bases between them. This CDR3 region has 16 residues. Germline CDR1 reads MNHNS; CDR2 reads SASEGT. Here the CDR3 DNA reads TGTGCCAGCAGTGTCCGGGACTCCCCATTCCAAGAGACCCAGTACTTC. Protein product: CASSVRDSPFQETQYF.

The chain carries TRBV7-6 and TRBJ2-5; no definite D call. CDR3 length: 16 amino acids. The V gene lost 1 base and the J gene lost 4 bases, with 16 bases spanning the gap. Germline V gene data show CDR1 as SGHVS and CDR2 as FNYEAQ. CDR3 sequence reads: CASSLVRRLMGETQYF. As DNA, the CDR3 is TGTGCCAGCAGCTTAGTTAGGAGACTCATGGGAGAGACCCAGTACTTC.

V and J are TRBV27 and TRBJ2-7; tentative D call: TRBD1 (7 bases). The V gene's germline CDR1 is MNHEY and CDR2 SMNVEV (reference sequence). This CDR3 region has 13 residues. The V end lost 6 bases, the J end lost 6 bases, and 15 bases lay between the germline ends. The CDR3 DNA is TGTGCCAGCAGCCAGGGGGGTTTATCCGAGCAGTACTTC. Its protein is CASSQGGLSEQYF.

The J gene is TRBJ2-1, the V gene TRBV7-7; 7 positions agree with TRBD2. CDR1 and CDR2 (germline): SSHAT, FNYEAQ (reference sequence). The CDR3 contains 16 residues. V shed 1 base, J shed 8 bases, and the junction held 11 bases outside the gene matches. CDR3 amino acids: CASSLDHWGGWDEQFF. The DNA for the CDR3 is TGTGCCAGCAGCTTAGATCACTGGGGGGGGTGGGATGAGCAGTTCTTC.

The chain combines TRBV7-6 with TRBJ1-5; D unclear. CDR3 length equals 12 residues. Trimming cost V 5 bases and J 10 bases, with 12 bases left between them. Germline values: CDR1 SGHVS, CDR2 FNYEAQ. The chain's CDR3 is CASSGLEGPQHF. The CDR3 nucleotides are TGTGCCAGCAGCGGCCTAGAGGGTCCCCAGCATTTT.

The chain employs TRBV27 and TRBJ2-5; weak D call: TRBD1 (5 bases). Trimming removed 8 bases at V and 0 bases at J, with 13 bases between. CDR3 length: 14 amino acids. Germline-derived CDR1 and CDR2 are MNHEY and SMNVEV (reference sequence). CDR3 in amino acids: CASSPLDNQETQYF. CDR3 coding DNA: TGTGCCAGCTCCCCTCTGGACAACCAAGAGACCCAGTACTTC.

This chain uses TRBV29-1 with TRBJ1-1, with a tentative D call TRBD1 (6 bases). Looked up from germline, CDR1 is SQVTM and CDR2 is ANQGSEA. V lost 3 bases to trimming and J lost 1 base, with 15 bases between them. CDR3 length: 15 amino acids. The CDR3 sequence is CSVERAGASNTEAFF. CDR3 nucleotide sequence: TGCAGCGTTGAGAGGGCAGGGGCCTCGAACACTGAAGCTTTCTTT.

The sample holds one count of this clone. This CDR3 is CASSVDISETQYF. CDR3 DNA: TGTGCCAGCAGCGTAGATATTAGCGAGACCCAGTACTTC. V gene TRBV9 combines with J gene TRBJ2-5, with unresolved D. Germline V gene lookup returns CDR1 SGDLS and CDR2 YYNGEE. The CDR3 runs 13 residues. V lost 0 bases and J 5 bases, leaving 8 bases between the germline ends. The full variable domain, rest sourced from reference TRBV9 and TRBJ2-5, is DSGVTQTPKHLITATGQRVTLRCSPRSGDLSVYWYQQSLDQGLQFLIQYYNGEERAKGNILERFSAQQFPDLHSELNLSSLELGDSALYFCASSVDISETQYFGPGTRLLVL.

V gene TRBV5-1 combines with J gene TRBJ2-7; TRBD2 is a possible D gene (6 bases). The CDR3 has 12 amino acids. V shed 4 bases and J shed 7 bases, with 12 bases lying between them. Germline V lookup: CDR1 SGHRS, CDR2 YFSETQ. This chain's CDR3 is CASSETSGEQYF. The CDR3 coding sequence is TGCGCCAGCAGCGAGACTAGTGGGGAGCAGTACTTC.

The chain carries TRBV6-5 and TRBJ1-2; D gene uncertain. CDR1 MNHEY and CDR2 SVGAGI come from the germline V gene. The CDR3 length is 15 residues. V lost 3 bases and J lost 1, with 12 bases in between. The CDR3 sequence is CASSYSGKFNYGYTF. The CDR3, as DNA: TGTGCCAGCAGTTATTCTGGCAAGTTTAACTATGGCTACACCTTC.

On this clone: The junction shows a germline mismatch at one end, possibly a read error. The chain links TRBV10-3 to TRBJ1-2; 10 bases are a match to TRBD1. Germline V gene data show CDR1 as ENHRY and CDR2 as SYGVKD. The CDR3 is 14 amino acids. This CDR3 reads CAITETGGDSGYTF. CDR3 DNA sequence: TGTGCCATCACTGAGACAGGGGGCGATTCTGGCTACACCTTC.

The chain combines TRBV7-2 with TRBJ2-2; D remains ambiguous. V was pared by 1 base and J by 3 bases, with 3 bases between. The CDR3 spans 13 residues. From germline, CDR1 is SGHTA and CDR2 FQGNSA. The CDR3 region is CASSLDYTGELFF. CDR3 bases: TGTGCCAGCAGCTTAGACTACACCGGGGAGCTGTTTTTT. The full variable domain, rest sourced from reference TRBV7-2 and TRBJ2-2, is GAGVSQSPSNKVTEKGKDVELRCDPISGHTALYWYRQSLGQGLEFLIYFQGNSAPDKSGLPSDRFSAERTGGSVSTLTIQRTQQEDSAVYLCASSLDYTGELFFGEGSRLTVL.

In this sample, this clone turned up once. V and J are TRBV7-3 and TRBJ1-1; D gene ambiguous. The CDR3 is made up of 13 amino acids. From germline, CDR1 is SGHTA and CDR2 FQGTGA. Trimming removed 1 base at V and 6 bases at J, with 9 bases between. CDR3 region: CASSLMLDSEAFF. CDR3 nucleotides: TGTGCCAGCAGCTTAATGTTGGACTCTGAAGCTTTCTTT.

This chain links TRBV21-1 with TRBJ2-2; TRBD2, as called in the table, went unchecked against the DNA. TRBV21-1 is classified as a pseudogene. The CDR3 runs 17 residues. The DNA for the CDR3 is TGTGCCAGCAGCAAAGTCACGCTAGGCGAATACACCGGGGAGCTGTTTTTT. It specifies CASSKVTLGEYTGELFF.

J is TRBJ1-6 and V is TRBV30; D is perhaps TRBD1 (6 bases). Trimming took off 2 bases at V and 14 bases at J, with 16 bases between the two ends. The CDR3 length is 13 residues. CDR1 GTSNPN and CDR2 SVGIG come from the germline V gene (reference sequence). This CDR3 reads CAWSPGEGRALHF. As DNA, the CDR3 is TGTGCCTGGAGTCCAGGGGAGGGGAGGGCCCTCCACTTT.

The J gene is TRBJ2-2, the V gene TRBV6-1, with 8 bases lining up with TRBD1. J was trimmed by 2 bases and V by 4 bases; bases with no gene match: 3. Germline V gene data show CDR1 as MNHNS and CDR2 as SASEGT. CDR3 length: 15 residues. CDR3 DNA: TGTGCCAGCAGTGCGGACAGGGTTAACACCGGGGAGCTGTTTTTT. The encoded protein is CASSADRVNTGELFF.

V gene TRBV27 combines with J gene TRBJ2-7; tentative D call: TRBD1 (5 bases). The length of the CDR3 is 17 residues. V lost 1 base and J lost 3, with 19 bases in between. CDR1 is MNHEY and CDR2 is SMNVEV in the germline V gene (reference sequence). The chain's CDR3 is CASSLWGGIERGYEQYF. In nucleotides, the CDR3 is TGTGCCAGCAGTTTATGGGGCGGAATAGAAAGGGGCTACGAGCAGTACTTC.